The clone carrying this TCR beta chain was observed a few times. Unmatched junction bases numbered 8, after V lost 5 bases and J lost 2 bases. Germline CDR1 is MDHEN and CDR2 is SYDVKM. The CDR3 has 16 residues. TCRdb re-analysed the 5' RACE reads in MiXCR, keeping a single row per CDR3 protein. The repertoire holds roughly 50,000 distinct CDR3 sequences, about 24% seen once, with 3% to 4% in the top ten. This rearrangement joins TRBV28 to TRBJ1-5; 8 bases map to TRBD1. This TCR was sampled from a female donor with breast cancer. Sequenced input: tumor-infiltrating naive CD4+ T cells sorted from the breast tumor. This sample's subset: naive CD4+ T cells, CD4+CD45RA+CD25-. CDR3 DNA sequence: TGTGCCAGCAGTGGTCCTTGGACAGGGCGCAATCAGCCCCAGCATTTT. This translates into CASSGPWTGRNQPQHF.